The rows below give T cell receptor beta chains drawn from one sample of a study of cytomegalovirus exposure and HLA in healthy donors. The protocol was immunoSEQ multiplex PCR, while the TCRdb copy is restricted to in-frame clones and leaves out a portion. The table has approximately 110,000 clones, about 64% seen once. The material sequenced was PBMCs. These TCRs come from a man younger than 30 in good health and CMV-seropositive. CDR3s include the opening cysteine and the closing phenylalanine or tryptophan. A D gene is named only where the DNA matches it firmly. Size tells how often a clone was seen (once, few, many) or the class of an expanded clone, and some rows leave it out.

TRBJ2-7	TRBV5-4	-	TRBD2	TGTGCCAGCAGCTTGGGAAGCGGGGGAGGCTCCTACGAGCAGTACTTC	CASSLGSGGGSYEQYF
TRBJ2-3	TRBV28	-	-	TGTGCCAGCGTAACCCCTTCCCAGGCGGGTACGCAGTATTTT	CASVTPSQAGTQYF
TRBJ2-3	TRBV10-2	-	-	TGCGCCAGCAGTGATGTAGCGCCAGATACGCAGTATTTT	CASSDVAPDTQYF
TRBJ2-2	TRBV5-4	-	-	TGTGCCAGCAGCCCCGGGACATCGAACACCGGGGAGCTGTTTTTT	CASSPGTSNTGELFF
TRBJ2-6	TRBV7-2	-	TRBD2	TGTGCCAGCAGCTGGGGGGGGTCTGGGGCCAACGTCCTGACTTTC	CASSWGGSGANVLTF
TRBJ1-2	TRBV28	-	-	TGTGCCAGCAGTTTAAGATCTATACCTGGCTACACCTTC	CASSLRSIPGYTF
TRBJ2-7	TRBV10-3	-	TRBD1	TGTGCCATCAGCCGACAGGGGGACTCCTACGAGCAGTACTTC	CAISRQGDSYEQYF
TRBJ1-4	TRBV6-1	-	-	TGTGCCAGCAGTGAACGCCCGCCGCGGATTGGAGAAAAACTGTTTTTT	CASSERPPRIGEKLFF
TRBJ2-3	TRBV7-2	-	-	TGTGCCAGCAAAGACTACTCCACAGATACGCAGTATTTT	CASKDYSTDTQYF
TRBJ2-5	TRBV7-2	-	-	TGTGCCAGCAGCCCGACAGGTCGCCAAGAGACCCAGTACTTC	CASSPTGRQETQYF
TRBJ2-2	TRBV2	-	TRBD2	TGTGCCAGCAGGGGGGATCGGCTAGCGGGGGGGCCCGGCGGGGAGCTGTTTTTT	CASRGDRLAGGPGGELFF
TRBJ2-5	TRBV6-1	-	-	TGTGCCAGCAGTGAAGGACTAGTTGAGACCCAGTACTTC	CASSEGLVETQYF
TRBJ2-5	TRBV29-1	few	TRBD2	TGCAGCGGCCTTGGGACTAGCGGGGGGGATTATGAGACCCAGTACTTC	CSGLGTSGGDYETQYF
TRBJ2-3	TRBV6-4	-	-	TGTGCCAGCAGTAGATATATGGATCGGGGCACAGATACGCAGTATTTT	CASSRYMDRGTDTQYF
TRBJ1-1	TRBV5-1	-	-	TGCGCCAGCAGCTTGGGGCTGGGAGGTGGGGGGAACACTGAAGCTTTCTTT	CASSLGLGGGGNTEAFF
TRBJ2-7	TRBV6-6	few	-	TGTGCCAGCGGGGCCGACCAAACCTCCTACGAGCAGTACTTC	CASGADQTSYEQYF
TRBJ2-7	TRBV27	-	-	TGTGCCAGCAGTTTAGGTCCGAACTTGTACGAGCAGTACTTC	CASSLGPNLYEQYF
TRBJ1-3	TRBV18	-	-	TGTGCCAGCTCAACTACAGGGAGCTCTGGAAACACCATATATTTT	CASSTTGSSGNTIYF
TRBJ2-3	TRBV30	once	-	TGTGCCTGGACCGGGGGTTCGAAAGATACGCAGTATTTT	CAWTGGSKDTQYF
TRBJ1-1	TRBV25-1	-	TRBD1	TGTGCCAGCAGTCCTACAAGGGACAGGGACACTGAAGCTTTCTTT	CASSPTRDRDTEAFF
TRBJ1-1	TRBV9	-	-	TGTGCCAGCAGCGTAAGGGGGGGCTTGAACACTGAAGCTTTCTTT	CASSVRGGLNTEAFF
TRBJ2-1	TRBV29-1	-	TRBD2	TGCAGCGTTAACCTAGCGGGGGGCAAATGGAATGAGCAGTTCTTC	CSVNLAGGKWNEQFF
TRBJ2-3	TRBV10-2	-	TRBD1	TGCGCCAGCAGTCGACAGGGAAGCACAGATACGCAGTATTTT	CASSRQGSTDTQYF
TRBJ1-1	TRBV15	-	TRBD1	TGTGCCACCAGCAGAAACCGGGACAGGGGAACTGAAGCTTTCTTT	CATSRNRDRGTEAFF
TRBJ2-3	TRBV2	-	TRBD2	TGTGCCAGCCACAACCTAGCGGGGGCCGGGGATACGCAGTATTTT	CASHNLAGAGDTQYF
TRBJ1-1	TRBV5-5	-	-	TGTGCCAGCAGCCAAAGAACAGAAATCCAAAATGAAGCTTTCTTT	CASSQRTEIQNEAFF
TRBJ1-1	TRBV6-1	-	TRBD1	TGTGCCAGCAGCCAGGGGGGATTCACTGAAGCTTTCTTT	CASSQGGFTEAFF
TRBJ2-7	TRBV27	-	TRBD1	TGTGCCAGCAGTTTAAACAGGGGCGAGCAGTACTTC	CASSLNRGEQYF
TRBJ1-3	TRBV6-5	once	-	TGTGCCAGCAGTTTCGCGGGACCCGGCTCTGGAAACACCATATATTTT	CASSFAGPGSGNTIYF
TRBJ2-7	TRBV9	-	TRBD2	TGTGCCAGCAGCGTGACCGGGACTAGCCCATCCTACGAGCAGTACTTC	CASSVTGTSPSYEQYF
TRBJ1-5	TRBV30	-	-	TGTGCCTGGAGTGGCACAGGGAATAATCAGCCCCAGCATTTT	CAWSGTGNNQPQHF
TRBJ2-3	TRBV5-1	-	TRBD2	TGCGCCAGCAGTCAAACACACAAAGCGGGGGGGCAACCAGATACGCAGTATTTT	CASSQTHKAGGQPDTQYF
TRBJ1-5	TRBV27	-	-	TGTGCCAGCAGTGGCGGGACGAATCAGCCCCAGCATTTT	CASSGGTNQPQHF
TRBJ2-3	TRBV19	-	-	TGTGCCAGTAGTATAGGGTGGAGAGGCAGTATGCAGTATTTT	CASSIGWRGSMQYF
TRBJ2-7	TRBV6-5	-	TRBD2	TGTGCCAGCAGTTACCTAGCGGGGGGATACTCCTACGAGCAGTACTTC	CASSYLAGGYSYEQYF
TRBJ1-3	TRBV28	-	TRBD1	TGTGCCAGCAGTTTGGGACAGTTCTCTGGAAACACCATATATTTT	CASSLGQFSGNTIYF
TRBJ2-3	TRBV6-5	-	TRBD2	TGTGCCAGCAGTTACATAGCGGGGGGGCCAGATACGCAGTATTTT	CASSYIAGGPDTQYF
TRBJ1-1	TRBV6-4	-	-	TGTGCCAGCCGTGGGGAGGGCACGACTGAAGCTTTCTTT	CASRGEGTTEAFF
TRBJ1-5	TRBV6-5	-	-	TGTGCCAGCAGCCGGGATCTACGGAATCAGCCCCAGCATTTT	CASSRDLRNQPQHF
TRBJ2-1	TRBV11-2	-	-	TGTGCCAGCACCCTGTCCCTTAACAATGAGCAGTTCTTC	CASTLSLNNEQFF